This T cell receptor beta chain was sequenced during a study of T cells in Graves' hyperthyroidism and ophthalmopathy. Study background: Peripheral blood was collected at initial diagnosis, before any treatment.

V shed 2 bases and J 5 bases; nucleotides not matched to a gene: 8. CDR1 and CDR2 from the germline V gene are MNHEY and SVGEGT. The CDR3 has 17 residues. TCR beta CDR3 regions were amplified from RNA transcripts. HTBI primers drove first-round RT-PCR of the TCR CDR3. Via MiXCR, TCRdb re-called the multiplex PCR reads, giving one row per CDR3 protein. Among 400,000 to 600,000 distinct CDR3 sequences, about a fifth were seen once, and the ten largest hold approximately 25%. Calling Graves' hyperthyroidism stable meant ophthalmopathy did not progress within 18 months. This clonotype was observed a few times. Its antigen is not identified. General study results and limits: The model foresaw ophthalmopathy a median 6.5 months prior to onset. Most thyroid-expanded clonotypes above 0.001 were also found in blood.

The chain combines TRBV6-2 or TRBV6-3 with TRBJ1-6, with 8 bases lining up with TRBD1. This TCR came from a man aged 18 to 29 with Graves' hyperthyroidism. Sequencing used blood. The CDR3 DNA reads as TGTGCCAGCAGTTACCCCGCAGGGGGCCCTGATAATTCACCCCTCCACTTT. Amino acids: CASSYPAGGPDNSPLHF.